Listed below are T cell receptor beta chains from one sample, sequenced in a study of shared clonotypes between healthy human individuals. Profiling relied on immunoSEQ multiplex PCR, and the TCRdb table lists in-frame clones only, not all of them. The sample shows 2 million to 3 million clones, 85% to 95% of them seen only once. The sequenced sample was naive CD4+ T cells sorted from blood. Receptors originate from a man aged 18 to 29 in good health. CDR3s include the opening cysteine and the closing phenylalanine or tryptophan. Fields, in order: V gene, CDR3 protein.

V: TRBV27; CDR3: CASSLFGTSGGSLVAQYF
V: TRBV6-6; CDR3: CASSYRAWNTGELFF
V: TRBV19; CDR3: CASSIGHLQYF
V: TRBV5-1; CDR3: CASSLEGSNTGELFF
V: TRBV18; CDR3: CASLSGQEETQYF
V: TRBV10-2; CDR3: CASSKTGGNQPQHF
V: TRBV4-2; CDR3: CASSQDEDRGHYGYTF
V: TRBV5-1; CDR3: CASSFRGDYGYTF
V: TRBV19; CDR3: CASSSGPIRTSGNKDEQFF
V: TRBV11-3; CDR3: CASIPTRGGDNEKLFF
V: TRBV6-1; CDR3: CATQGTYNEQFF
V: TRBV15; CDR3: CATSATDATNEKLFF
V: TRBV7-9; CDR3: CASSLPRNQETQYF
V: TRBV2; CDR3: CASSTTSGGAETQYF
V: TRBV2; CDR3: CASSGTATNEKLFF
V: TRBV6-4; CDR3: CASSTGLAGSNEQFF
V: TRBV7-2; CDR3: CASSLVGTMGDTQYF
V: TRBV5-1; CDR3: CASSISGTSFEQYF
V: TRBV5-1; CDR3: CASSVVWSGTQYF
V: TRBV5-1; CDR3: CASSSAQPGGHGYTF
V: TRBV15; CDR3: CATSSLGPGGEQYF
V: TRBV30; CDR3: CAWNPFDTDTQYF
V: TRBV6-4; CDR3: CASSKGGTGTPYGYTF
V: TRBV4-3; CDR3: CASSHPPGAVNSNTEAFF
V: TRBV10-2; CDR3: CASSVFPTGELFF
V: TRBV18; CDR3: CASSPQGAWGYTF
V: TRBV29-1; CDR3: CSFFGTEAFF
V: TRBV5-1; CDR3: CASSLEGNNEQYF
V: TRBV10-3; CDR3: CAISGTAQLNTEAFF
V: TRBV9; CDR3: CASSVTISSGANVLTF
V: TRBV30; CDR3: CAWGRQYSNQPQHF
V: TRBV5-4; CDR3: CASTGSGRVETQYF
V: TRBV6-1; CDR3: CASSTQRGGPETQYF
V: TRBV25-1; CDR3: CASSVAGQETQYF
V: TRBV10-3; CDR3: CAIRSLAGDATGELFF
V: TRBV5-4; CDR3: CASSFGSGSTDTQYF
V: TRBV6-6; CDR3: CASRSGGPSTDTQYF
V: TRBV30; CDR3: CAWSGQGSQPQHF
V: TRBV15; CDR3: CATSRDPQTQYF
V: TRBV28; CDR3: CASSIGPTGNEQYF
V: TRBV4-1; CDR3: CASSQGIIGGETQYF
V: TRBV5-1; CDR3: CASSLGGSRMGADTQYF
V: TRBV7-2; CDR3: CASSLQSGTGSSYGYTF
V: TRBV6-5; CDR3: CASSPEYSNQPQHF
V: TRBV6-5; CDR3: CASSYSSRGGNTEAFF
V: TRBV10-2; CDR3: CASSEPYGTSEVGELFF
V: TRBV15; CDR3: CATSKGDRGLGGEKLFF